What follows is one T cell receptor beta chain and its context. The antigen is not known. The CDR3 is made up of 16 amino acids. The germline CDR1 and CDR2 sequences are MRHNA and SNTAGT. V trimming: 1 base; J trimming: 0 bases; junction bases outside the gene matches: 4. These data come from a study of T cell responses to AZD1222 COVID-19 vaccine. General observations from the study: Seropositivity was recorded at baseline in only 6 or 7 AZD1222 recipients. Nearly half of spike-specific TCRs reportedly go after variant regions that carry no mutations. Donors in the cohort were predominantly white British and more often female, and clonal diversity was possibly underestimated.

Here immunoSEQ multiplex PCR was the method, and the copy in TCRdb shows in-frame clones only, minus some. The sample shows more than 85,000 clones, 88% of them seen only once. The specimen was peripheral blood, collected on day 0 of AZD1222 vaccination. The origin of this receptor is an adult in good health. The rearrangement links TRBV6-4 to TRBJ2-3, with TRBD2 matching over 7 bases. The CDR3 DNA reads TGTGCCAGCAGTGACTTCGCGGGGGAGAGCACAGATACGCAGTATTTT. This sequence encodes CASSDFAGESTDTQYF.